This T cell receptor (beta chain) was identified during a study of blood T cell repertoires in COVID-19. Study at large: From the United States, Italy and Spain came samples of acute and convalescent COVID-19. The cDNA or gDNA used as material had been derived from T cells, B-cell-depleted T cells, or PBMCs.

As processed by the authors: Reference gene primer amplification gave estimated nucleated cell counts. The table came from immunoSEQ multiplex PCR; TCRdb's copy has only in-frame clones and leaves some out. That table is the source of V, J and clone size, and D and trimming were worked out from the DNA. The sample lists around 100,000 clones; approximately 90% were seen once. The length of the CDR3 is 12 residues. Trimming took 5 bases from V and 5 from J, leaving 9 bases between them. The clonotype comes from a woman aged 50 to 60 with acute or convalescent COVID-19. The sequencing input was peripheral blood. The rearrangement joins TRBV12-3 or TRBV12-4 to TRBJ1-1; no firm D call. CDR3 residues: CASSTRRTEAFF. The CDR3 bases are TGTGCCAGCAGTACGAGAAGAACTGAAGCTTTCTTT.